These T cell receptor beta chains were read from a single sample in a study of glioma-infiltrating T cells after dendritic cell vaccination. Assay: immunoSEQ multiplex PCR; the TCRdb copy retains only in-frame clones and omits some. Altogether 80,000 to 95,000 clones are present, under 90% being singletons, with the ten largest covering 2.5% to 3.5%. The sample in question was blood, obtained before dendritic cell vaccination. These receptor sequences come from a human donor with glioblastoma. Both conserved end residues are part of each CDR3. The D gene is left open where the match is weak. Not all rows give a size; the values are once, few, many and, for expanded clones, a class.

v_call	clone_size	d_call	j_call	cdr3_aa	cdr3_nt
TRBV6-4	.	.	TRBJ2-3	CASSLRLTDTQYF	TGTGCCAGCAGTTTGCGGCTCACAGATACGCAGTATTTT
TRBV2	once	.	TRBJ2-3	CASSASYSTDTQYF	TGTGCCAGCAGTGCGAGCTACAGCACAGATACGCAGTATTTT
TRBV4-3	.	TRBD2	TRBJ2-1	CASSQPGGWEQFF	TGCGCCAGCAGCCAACCGGGGGGGTGGGAGCAGTTCTTC
TRBV18	.	.	TRBJ1-5	CASSPPGNRNQPQHF	TGTGCCAGCTCACCACCCGGGAATCGCAATCAGCCCCAGCATTTT
TRBV21-1	.	.	TRBJ1-4	CASSKRQANNEKLFF	TGTGCCAGCAGCAAACGGCAGGCGAATAATGAAAAACTGTTTTTT
TRBV15	.	.	TRBJ1-3	CATSLFSGNTIYF	TGTGCCACCAGCCTTTTCTCTGGAAACACCATATATTTT
TRBV5-6	once	TRBD1	TRBJ2-3	CASSLARQGAGDTQYF	TGTGCCAGCAGCTTGGCCAGGCAGGGGGCCGGGGATACGCAGTATTTT
TRBV6-1	.	TRBD1	TRBJ1-5	CASSANQGQGNQPQHF	TGTGCCAGCAGTGCTAATCAGGGACAGGGTAATCAGCCCCAGCATTTT
TRBV14	.	TRBD1	TRBJ2-3	CASSPRWGQSRTDTQYF	TGTGCCAGCAGCCCAAGGTGGGGACAGAGCCGCACAGATACGCAGTATTTT
TRBV7-9	.	.	TRBJ1-1	CASSLLSGAFF	TGTGCCAGCAGTCTCCTGAGTGGAGCTTTCTTT
TRBV5-1	.	TRBD1	TRBJ1-1	CASSSDRGVTEAFF	TGCGCCAGCAGCTCGGACAGGGGGGTCACTGAAGCCTTCTTT
TRBV7-9	.	TRBD2	TRBJ2-1	CASSLANAGGWYNEQFF	TGTGCCAGCAGCTTAGCGAACGCGGGGGGGTGGTACAATGAGCAGTTCTTC
TRBV15	.	.	TRBJ2-7	CATSTSNSFHEQYF	TGTGCCACCAGCACATCCAACAGTTTCCACGAGCAGTACTTC
TRBV20-1	.	.	TRBJ2-3	CAFTGADTQYF	TGCGCCTTTACGGGAGCGGATACGCAGTATTTT
TRBV19	.	.	TRBJ1-1	CASSSELYGAFF	TGTGCCAGTAGCTCGGAACTATATGGAGCTTTCTTT
TRBV29-1	.	.	TRBJ2-7	CSVGTGPSEQYF	TGCAGCGTTGGCACAGGGCCATCCGAGCAGTACTTC
TRBV15	.	TRBD2	TRBJ2-1	CATSRAASGSNEQFF	TGTGCCACCAGCAGAGCGGCTAGCGGGAGTAATGAGCAGTTCTTC
TRBV27	.	.	TRBJ1-6	CASSPSEGADYNSPLHF	TGTGCCAGCAGTCCGTCGGAAGGGGCAGACTATAATTCACCCCTCCACTTT
TRBV5-1	.	TRBD1	TRBJ1-1	CASSLEATGDEAFF	TGCGCCAGCAGCTTGGAAGCGACAGGGGATGAAGCTTTCTTT
TRBV6-6	.	.	TRBJ2-7	CASSSSPPSYEQYF	TGTGCCAGCAGTTCGAGCCCTCCGAGTTACGAGCAGTACTTC
TRBV7-9	.	.	TRBJ1-5	CATRGNSNQPQHF	TGTGCCACCCGGGGGAATAGCAATCAGCCCCAGCATTTT
TRBV15	once	TRBD1	TRBJ2-7	CATSRDWDRGLYEQYF	TGTGCCACCAGCAGAGATTGGGACAGGGGGCTCTACGAGCAGTACTTC
TRBV5-1	.	TRBD2	TRBJ2-3	CASSRPGTSGPTDTQYF	TGCGCCAGCAGCCGACCTGGGACTAGCGGACCTACAGATACGCAGTATTTT
TRBV29-1	.	.	TRBJ2-3	CSVAGYLHFPTDTQYF	TGCAGCGTTGCGGGGTACCTGCACTTCCCCACAGATACGCAGTATTTT
TRBV6-1	.	TRBD1	TRBJ2-4	CASRDRVTKNIQYF	TGTGCCAGCAGGGACAGGGTAACCAAAAACATTCAGTACTTC